A selection of T cell receptor beta chains follows, all from one sample in a study of shared clonotypes between healthy human individuals. Repertoires were generated with immunoSEQ multiplex PCR, while TCRdb's copy carries only in-frame clones and drops some. The table lists around 600,000 clones, about 98% of them singletons. Specimen: naive CD8+ T cells sorted from blood. The origin of the receptors is a man aged 30 to 39 in good health. CDR3s include the opening cysteine and the closing phenylalanine or tryptophan. D genes are given only for firm matches. Only part of the rows carry a size: once, few, many, or a class if the clone is expanded.

clone_size,d_call,j_call,v_call,cdr3_aa,cdr3_nt
.,.,TRBJ2-1,TRBV9,CAPPGTRTLHYNEQFF,TGTGCCCCACCGGGAACCCGGACACTGCATTACAATGAGCAGTTCTTC
.,.,TRBJ2-1,TRBV27,CASTWGSFYNEQFF,TGTGCCAGCACCTGGGGAAGTTTTTACAATGAGCAGTTCTTC
.,.,TRBJ2-7,TRBV2,CASIEGTYEQYF,TGTGCCAGCATCGAAGGTACCTACGAGCAGTACTTC
.,TRBD2,TRBJ2-7,TRBV6-5,CASSLTSGRINEQYF,TGTGCCAGCAGCCTGACTAGCGGGAGGATCAACGAGCAGTACTTC
.,.,TRBJ2-5,TRBV10-3,CAISEGRPEETQYF,TGTGCCATCAGTGAGGGGAGGCCAGAGGAGACCCAGTACTTC
.,.,TRBJ2-1,TRBV12-2,CASRRPGSGESLEFF,TGTGCAAGTCGCCGTCCGGGGAGCGGTGAGAGTTTGGAGTTCTTC
.,TRBD2,TRBJ2-1,TRBV13,CASSNGLAGEGVKGFYEQFF,TGTGCCAGCAGCAACGGACTAGCGGGAGAGGGGGTCAAGGGTTTCTATGAGCAGTTCTTC
.,.,TRBJ2-5,TRBV7-2,CASSLVPFQETQYF,TGTGCCAGCAGCTTAGTACCGTTCCAAGAGACCCAGTACTTC
once,.,TRBJ1-2,TRBV2,CASSGRRVEGYTF,TGTGCCAGCAGTGGACGCAGGGTAGAAGGCTACACCTTC
.,TRBD1,TRBJ1-1,TRBV2,CASSPDRGTEAFF,TGTGCCAGCAGCCCAGACAGGGGAACTGAAGCTTTCTTT
.,TRBD1,TRBJ1-1,TRBV6-5,CASRPGGLNTEAFF,TGTGCCAGCAGGCCAGGGGGTTTGAACACTGAAGCTTTCTTT
.,.,TRBJ2-5,TRBV5-1,CASSLQVLQETQYF,TGCGCCAGCAGCTTGCAGGTCCTCCAAGAGACCCAGTACTTC
.,TRBD1,TRBJ1-4,TRBV7-9,CASSSVQGVGEKLFF,TGTGCCAGCAGCTCAGTCCAGGGGGTGGGCGAAAAACTGTTTTTT
.,.,TRBJ2-7,TRBV27,CASSLIGEVGPSYEQYF,TGTGCCAGCAGTTTGATCGGTGAAGTGGGACCCTCCTACGAGCAGTACTTC
.,.,TRBJ2-7,TRBV4-2,CASSFGQSSYEQYF,TGTGCCAGCAGTTTCGGACAGAGCTCCTACGAGCAGTACTTC
.,TRBD1,TRBJ1-2,TRBV7-9,CASSITRDRLYGYTF,TGTGCCAGCAGCATCACAAGGGACAGACTCTATGGCTACACCTTC
.,TRBD1,TRBJ1-2,TRBV7-9,CASSLGQGEDYGYTF,TGTGCCAGCAGCTTAGGACAGGGCGAGGACTATGGCTACACCTTC
.,.,TRBJ2-7,TRBV11-2,CASSFGVSYEQYF,TGTGCCAGCAGCTTCGGGGTATCCTACGAGCAGTACTTC
.,TRBD2,TRBJ2-7,TRBV27,CASTPSVGEGSYEQYF,TGTGCCAGCACCCCTTCAGTAGGGGAGGGCTCCTACGAGCAGTACTTC
.,.,TRBJ2-3,TRBV11-2,CASSSVNGISTDTQYF,TGTGCCAGCAGCTCAGTTAATGGAATTAGCACAGATACGCAGTATTTT
.,.,TRBJ2-1,TRBV5-6,CASSLWRGSYNEQFF,TGTGCCAGCAGCTTGTGGAGGGGGTCCTACAATGAGCAGTTCTTC
.,.,TRBJ1-2,TRBV6-5,CASSYGPGAYGGYTF,TGTGCCAGCAGTTACGGGCCAGGGGCATATGGTGGCTACACCTTC
.,.,TRBJ2-3,TRBV29-1,CSVSPPTGITDTQYF,TGCAGCGTTTCCCCCCCCACGGGGATCACAGATACGCAGTATTTT
.,.,TRBJ2-5,TRBV7-2,CASSLLAGYQETQYF,TGTGCCAGCAGCTTATTGGCAGGGTACCAAGAGACCCAGTACTTC
.,.,TRBJ1-2,TRBV29-1,CSVEIEAFLSGYTF,TGCAGCGTTGAAATAGAGGCGTTTCTTTCAGGGTACACCTTC
.,.,TRBJ1-4,TRBV9,CASSVRGGSEKLFF,TGTGCCAGCAGCGTCAGGGGAGGAAGTGAAAAACTGTTTTTT
.,.,TRBJ2-5,TRBV28,CASLMRDGIQETQYF,TGTGCCAGCCTAATGAGGGACGGAATACAAGAGACCCAGTACTTC
.,.,TRBJ2-1,TRBV9,CASSGDPIDSSVSDEQFF,TGTGCCAGCAGCGGAGACCCTATTGACAGTTCAGTCAGCGATGAGCAGTTCTTC
few,TRBD1,TRBJ2-1,TRBV9,CASSPRDRVKRDEQFF,TGTGCCAGCAGCCCCCGTGACAGGGTTAAGCGCGATGAGCAGTTCTTC
.,.,TRBJ2-7,TRBV28,CASSHNHYEQYF,TGTGCCAGCAGTCACAACCACTACGAGCAGTACTTC
.,TRBD2,TRBJ2-1,TRBV5-8,CASSLAASGRSEQFF,TGTGCCAGCAGCTTGGCCGCTAGCGGGAGGTCTGAGCAGTTCTTC
.,.,TRBJ2-1,TRBV15,CATRLDIGDDYNEQFF,TGTGCCACCAGACTTGACATAGGTGACGACTACAATGAGCAGTTCTTC
.,TRBD1,TRBJ1-1,TRBV19,CASSIDRQGGNTEAFF,TGTGCCAGTAGTATAGACCGACAGGGGGGCAACACTGAAGCTTTCTTT
.,.,TRBJ2-1,TRBV5-1,CASSQDYTNEQFF,TGCGCCAGCAGCCAGGACTACACCAATGAGCAGTTCTTC
once,.,TRBJ1-5,TRBV4-1,CASSQDPGWVPQHF,TGCGCCAGCAGCCAAGATCCCGGGTGGGTGCCCCAGCATTTT
.,.,TRBJ1-3,TRBV6-1,CASSEAHGSGNTIYF,TGTGCCAGCAGTGAAGCTCACGGCTCTGGAAACACCATATATTTT
.,.,TRBJ2-3,TRBV19,CASSTLGFSTDTQYF,TGTGCCAGTAGTACCCTGGGTTTTAGCACAGATACGCAGTATTTT
.,.,TRBJ2-3,TRBV15,CATSRSRVGGYTDTQYF,TGTGCCACCAGCAGATCTCGGGTGGGGGGCTACACAGATACGCAGTATTTT
.,.,TRBJ1-4,TRBV11-2,CASSRVGREDEKLFF,TGTGCCAGCAGCCGCGTCGGCAGGGAAGATGAAAAACTGTTTTTT
.,.,TRBJ2-1,TRBV7-9,CASTLEVGDEQFF,TGTGCCAGCACACTTGAGGTTGGCGATGAGCAGTTCTTC
.,TRBD1,TRBJ2-7,TRBV27,CASNLGGPGYEQYF,TGTGCCAGCAACCTAGGGGGCCCCGGCTACGAGCAGTACTTC
.,.,TRBJ2-1,TRBV9,CASSVERTRGVNEQFF,TGTGCCAGCAGCGTAGAACGAACTCGTGGCGTCAATGAGCAGTTCTTC
.,.,TRBJ1-2,TRBV27,CASTSLRHVNYGYTF,TGTGCCAGCACCTCCCTCAGGCACGTAAACTATGGCTACACCTTC
.,.,TRBJ1-1,TRBV4-1,CASSQVGGTGTEAFF,TGCGCCAGCAGCCAGGTGGGGGGTACTGGCACTGAAGCTTTCTTT
.,.,TRBJ2-1,TRBV6-5,CASSYFPGEQFF,TGTGCCAGCAGTTACTTCCCGGGTGAGCAGTTCTTC
.,.,TRBJ1-1,TRBV19,CASTSRREAFF,TGTGCCAGTACCTCCCGGAGGGAAGCTTTCTTT
.,.,TRBJ2-2,TRBV27,CASTSTSFTGELFF,TGTGCCAGCACCTCGACTAGTTTCACCGGGGAGCTGTTTTTT
.,TRBD2,TRBJ2-7,TRBV29-1,CSVEGLAGSYEQYF,TGCAGCGTTGAAGGGCTAGCGGGGTCCTACGAGCAGTACTTC
.,.,TRBJ2-3,TRBV29-1,CSVEPPTDTQYF,TGCAGCGTTGAACCCCCCACAGATACGCAGTATTTT
.,.,TRBJ1-4,TRBV15,CATSPEMVGTRTNEKLFF,TGTGCCACCAGCCCGGAAATGGTGGGCACCAGAACTAATGAAAAACTGTTTTTT
.,.,TRBJ1-1,TRBV2,CASDRSTEAFF,TGTGCCAGCGACAGGTCCACTGAAGCTTTCTTT
once,.,TRBJ1-5,TRBV2,CASKGEGRNQPQHF,TGTGCCAGCAAGGGGGAGGGGCGGAATCAGCCCCAGCATTTT
once,.,TRBJ2-7,TRBV4-1,CASSPYGVSYEQYF,TGCGCCAGCAGCCCCTACGGGGTTTCCTACGAGCAGTACTTC
.,TRBD1,TRBJ2-1,TRBV2,CASSNGEGQEGYNEQFF,TGTGCCAGCAGTAACGGAGAGGGACAGGAGGGGTACAATGAGCAGTTCTTC
.,.,TRBJ2-1,TRBV9,CASSVVGRTYNEQFF,TGTGCCAGCAGCGTAGTTGGGAGAACCTACAATGAGCAGTTCTTC